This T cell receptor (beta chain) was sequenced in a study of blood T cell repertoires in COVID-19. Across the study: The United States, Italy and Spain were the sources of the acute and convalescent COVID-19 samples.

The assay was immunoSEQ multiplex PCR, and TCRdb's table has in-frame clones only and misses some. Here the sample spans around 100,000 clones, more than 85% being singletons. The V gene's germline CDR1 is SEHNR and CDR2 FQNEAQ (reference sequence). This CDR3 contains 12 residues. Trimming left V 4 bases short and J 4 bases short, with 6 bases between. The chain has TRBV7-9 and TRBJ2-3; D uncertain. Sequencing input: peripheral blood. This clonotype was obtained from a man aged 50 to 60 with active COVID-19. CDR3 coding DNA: TGTGCCAGCAGCTCCCAATCAGATACGCAGTATTTT. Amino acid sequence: CASSSQSDTQYF.